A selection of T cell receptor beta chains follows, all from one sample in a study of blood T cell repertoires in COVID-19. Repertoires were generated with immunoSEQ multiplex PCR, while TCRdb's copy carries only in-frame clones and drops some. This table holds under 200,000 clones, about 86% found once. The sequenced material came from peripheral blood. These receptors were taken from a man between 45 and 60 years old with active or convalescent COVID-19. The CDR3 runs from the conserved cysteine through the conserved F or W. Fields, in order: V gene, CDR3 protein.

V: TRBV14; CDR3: CASSQAGTGGAGGYTF
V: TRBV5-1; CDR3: CASSLNRADTQYF
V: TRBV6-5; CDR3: CASSYSKGQGRYEQYF
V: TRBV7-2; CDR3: CASSMNRVGQPQHF
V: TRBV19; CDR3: CASSPDRDSENEQFF
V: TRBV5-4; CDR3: CASRIRDFVHTGELFF
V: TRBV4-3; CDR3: CASSQDLGNLKQFF
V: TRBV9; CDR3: CASSVLGRDTDTQYF
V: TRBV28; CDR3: CASSYRGISYEQYF
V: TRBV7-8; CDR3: CASSSITRLEQYF
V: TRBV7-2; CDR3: CASSQQVATNEKLFF
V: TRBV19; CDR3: CASSIRQGPTEAFF
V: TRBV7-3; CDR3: CASSPRGGGAPGELFF
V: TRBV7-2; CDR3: CASSLAGSGAINEQFF
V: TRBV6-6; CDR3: CASTADRGPGELFF
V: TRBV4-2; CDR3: CASSLQAGGTTDTQYF
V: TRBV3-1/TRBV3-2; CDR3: CASSRNGLPNEQYF
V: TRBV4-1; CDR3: CASSQDRVAGGYNEQFF
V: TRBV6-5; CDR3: CASRERQYNQPQHF
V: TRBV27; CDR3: CASSMVEGTEAFF
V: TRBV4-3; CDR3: CASSQDRHISYEQYF
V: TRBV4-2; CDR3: CASRRNPTNNEQFF
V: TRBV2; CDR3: CASRPGTGGREKLFF
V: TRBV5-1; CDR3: CASSLAGRNTEAFF
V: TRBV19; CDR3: CASSIAGVNNSPLHF
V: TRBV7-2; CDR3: CASSLVALNTEAFF
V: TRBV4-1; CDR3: CASSRILKGSAPGDEQFF
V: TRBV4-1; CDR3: CASSQVSGSQPQHF
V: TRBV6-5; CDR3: CASNRGGGHGYTF
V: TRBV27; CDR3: CASSSRGVRGNQPQHF
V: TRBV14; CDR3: CASRSDRGQVDEQFF
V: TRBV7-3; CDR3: CASSSSSDSSYNEQFF
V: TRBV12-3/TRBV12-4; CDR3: CASSRRGNQPQHF
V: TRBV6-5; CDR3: CASSSAQQGHQPQHF
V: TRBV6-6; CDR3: CASRETGGGYGYTF
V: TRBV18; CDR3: CASSPGLAGAEQYF
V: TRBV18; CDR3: CASSPGTSPENEQYF
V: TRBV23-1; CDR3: CASSPGHAGSGGYSPLHF
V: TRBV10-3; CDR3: CAISEVLTGVGYTF
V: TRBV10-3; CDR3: CAISPMDRGLEQYF
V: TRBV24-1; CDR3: CATSDLGLAGGLDTQYF